This T cell receptor (beta chain) originates from a study of T cells after posttransplantation cyclophosphamide. Sequenced by immunoSEQ multiplex PCR; TCRdb stores in-frame clones only, minus some. Among tens of thousands of clones listed, about 82% were seen once. This CDR3 comprises 15 residues. Per the germline V gene, CDR1 is SGDLS and CDR2 is YYNGEE. Unmatched junction bases numbered 13, after V lost 3 bases and J lost 13 bases. The study, taken as a whole, reports: Donor CD8+ memory clones often dominated recipient blood repertoires at later times. TRB overlap between skin or GI tissue T cells and blood was limited.

Note on this clone: Its antigen is not known.

The sample was PBMCs. The sequence was obtained from a man younger than 40 with a blood cancer, CMV-positive, and with a related stem cell donor. The chain couples TRBV9 to TRBJ2-4, with TRBD1 matching 10 bases. The CDR3 reads CASSARDRGTIIQYF. CDR3 coding DNA: TGTGCCAGCAGCGCCCGGGACAGGGGAACGATAATCCAGTACTTC.